At least ten counts were recorded for the clone carrying this T cell receptor beta chain. The sample is drawn from a study of T cell repertoires in cytomegalovirus infection. The germline gives CDR1 SGHVS, CDR2 FNYEAQ. V shed 1 base, J shed 0 bases, and the junction held 2 bases outside the gene matches. The CDR3 contains 15 residues. TCRdb passed the reads through MiXCR, listing each CDR3 protein once. The sample shows 270,000 or so distinct CDR3 sequences, 15% to 20% of them seen only once. The specimen sequenced was CD8+ T cells from PBMCs. This chain uses TRBV7-6 with TRBJ1-1, with 7 positions matching TRBD1. This sequence was found in a human donor in good health (CMV status not recorded). Some clones in this sample may be carry-over from other donors' samples. In nucleotides, the CDR3 is TGTGCCAGCAGCTTAGACGGGACAGTGAACACTGAAGCTTTCTTT. The encoded protein is CASSLDGTVNTEAFF.